The sequence of this TCR beta chain was determined in a study of T cell changes during pregnancy in multiple sclerosis (dated by TCRdb to 2018 to 2020). In terms of the full investigation: Changes in the T cell repertoire over the course of pregnancy were examined in this study in women with multiple sclerosis.

Measured from the cysteine to the phenylalanine, the CDR3 is 17 residues long. Only the CDR3 DNA stays, 51 bases, in frame from base 1. The germline V gene supplies CDR1 SNHLY and CDR2 FYNNEI. For this chain, trimming is 7 bases at the V end and 2 bases at the J end, and the number of junction bases without a gene match is 7. Library construction relied on the immunoSEQ multiplex PCR assay. TCRdb provides this immuneACCESS table in a form limited to in-frame rearrangements. Some clones are lacking; in checked studies, under half of them reflect an unresolved V gene, and why the rest are absent is not known. Recorded for this sample are 35,000 to 45,000 clones; about 92% of them occurred a single time. The ten largest account for approximately 13% of the sample. A remark on this clone: What this receptor recognizes is not known. Base qualities were left out, and no much larger clone turns up one base away.

The material sequenced was CD8+ T cells from peripheral blood mononuclear cells, taken in the first trimester of pregnancy. Here the chain combines TRBV2 and TRBJ2-3; 15 bases in the middle match TRBD2. This clonotype was obtained from a female donor with multiple sclerosis, enrolled in a pregnancy study. The CDR3 region: CASTARTSGGATDTQYF. The nucleotide sequence reads TGTGCCAGCACCGCGCGGACTAGCGGGGGGGCCACAGATACGCAGTATTTT.